This T cell receptor beta chain emerged from a study of OX40 agonist ivuxolimab in advanced cancers. Across the whole study: The patients got ivuxolimab, which is an agonistic anti-OX40 (CD134) antibody. The group had a mean age of around 60 years, ranged from about 20 to 80, and was 75% to 85% male. Three patients responded partially, comprising one with hepatocellular carcinoma and two with cutaneous melanoma.

V was pared by 5 bases and J by 2 bases, with 15 bases between. Germline V gene sequence: CDR1 MDHEN, CDR2 SYDVKM. The CDR3 runs to 15 residues. On this clone itself: The antigen remains undetermined.

The table came from immunoSEQ multiplex PCR; TCRdb's copy has only in-frame clones and leaves some out. The sample has about 55,000 clones; 88% are singletons. Study conclusions and caveats: Normalized T-cell clonal expansion was also low in some nonresponders.

The clonotype comes from an adult with an advanced solid tumor such as melanoma, head and neck, liver or kidney cancer. Source: CD4+ or CD8+ T cells sorted from blood, taken in a trial of the OX40 agonist ivuxolimab. The gene calls are TRBV28 and TRBJ2-5; D could derive from TRBD1 or TRBD2 (5 bases each). The CDR3 DNA is TGTGCCAGCAGTGGGGACGGTCTTTCTCAAGAGACCCAGTACTTC. It is translated as CASSGDGLSQETQYF.